The T cell receptor beta chain under discussion was sequenced for a study of T cell responses to AZD1222 COVID-19 vaccine. Study-wide results and limits: Donor demographics were predominantly white British with a female majority; clonal diversity may be underestimated. Seropositive at baseline were only a handful of AZD1222 recipients.

This clone showed up just a few times. What it binds is unknown. The CDR3 totals 14 residues. Assay used: immunoSEQ multiplex PCR; TCRdb lists only in-frame clones, some missing. Of under 200,000 clones in the sample, approximately 90% were seen once. The sequence was collected from an adult who received the MenACWY meningococcal vaccine as a control. The chain has TRBV21-1 and TRBJ2-7; the DNA was not compared with TRBD1, the D call given in the table. TRBV21-1 is annotated as a pseudogene. The sequenced sample was peripheral blood, obtained 28 days after the second dose of the MenACWY control vaccine. CDR3 in amino acids: CASSILRGTYEQYF. The CDR3 coding sequence is TGTGCCAGCAGCATTCTCAGGGGAACCTACGAGCAGTACTTC.